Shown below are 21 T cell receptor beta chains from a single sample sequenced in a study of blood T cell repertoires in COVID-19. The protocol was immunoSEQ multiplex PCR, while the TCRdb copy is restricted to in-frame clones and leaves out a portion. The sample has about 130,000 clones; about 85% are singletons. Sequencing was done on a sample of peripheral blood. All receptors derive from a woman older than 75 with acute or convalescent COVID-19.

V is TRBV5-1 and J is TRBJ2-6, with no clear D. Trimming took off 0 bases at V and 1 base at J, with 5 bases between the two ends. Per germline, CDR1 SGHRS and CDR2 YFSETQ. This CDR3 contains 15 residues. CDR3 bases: TGCGCCAGCAGCTTGGCCGTTTCTGGGGCCAACGTCCTGACTTTC. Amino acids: CASSLAVSGANVLTF.

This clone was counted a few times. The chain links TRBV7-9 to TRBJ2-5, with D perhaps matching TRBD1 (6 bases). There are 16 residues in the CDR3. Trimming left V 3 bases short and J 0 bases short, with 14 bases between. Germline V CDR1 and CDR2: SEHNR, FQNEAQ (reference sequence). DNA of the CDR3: TGTGCCAGCAGCTTGGGTGTCGGACAGTACCAAGAGACCCAGTACTTC. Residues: CASSLGVGQYQETQYF. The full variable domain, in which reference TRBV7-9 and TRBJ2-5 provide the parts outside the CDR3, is DTGVSQNPRHKITKRGQNVTFRCDPISEHNRLYWYRQTLGQGPEFLTYFQNEAQLEKSRLLSDRFSAERPKGSFSTLEIQRTEQGDSAMYLCASSLGVGQYQETQYFGPGTRLLVL.

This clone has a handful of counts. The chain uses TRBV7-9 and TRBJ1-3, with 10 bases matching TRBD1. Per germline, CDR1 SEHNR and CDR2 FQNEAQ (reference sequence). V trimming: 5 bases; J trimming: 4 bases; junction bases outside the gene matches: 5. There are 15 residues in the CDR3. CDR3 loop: CASSRQGAEGNTIYF. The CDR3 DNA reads TGTGCCAGCAGCAGACAGGGGGCGGAAGGAAACACCATATATTTT.

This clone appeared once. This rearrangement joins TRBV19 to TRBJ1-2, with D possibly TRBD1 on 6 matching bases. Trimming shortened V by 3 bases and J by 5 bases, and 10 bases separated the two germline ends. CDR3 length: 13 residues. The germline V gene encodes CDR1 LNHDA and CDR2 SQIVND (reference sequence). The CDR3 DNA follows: TGTGCCAGTAGTATCAGGGGTCAATATGGCTACACCTTC. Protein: CASSIRGQYGYTF.

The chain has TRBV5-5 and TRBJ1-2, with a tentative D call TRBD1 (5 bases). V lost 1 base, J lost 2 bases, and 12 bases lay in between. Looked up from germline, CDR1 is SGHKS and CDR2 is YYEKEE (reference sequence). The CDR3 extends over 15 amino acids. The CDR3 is CASSLMLGQNYGYTF. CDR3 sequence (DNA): TGTGCCAGCAGCTTGATGTTAGGACAAAACTATGGCTACACCTTC. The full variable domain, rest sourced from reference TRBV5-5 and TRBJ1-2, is DAGVTQSPTHLIKTRGQQVTLRCSPISGHKSVSWYQQVLGQGPQFIFQYYEKEERGRGNFPDRFSARQFPNYSSELNVNALLLGDSALYLCASSLMLGQNYGYTFGSGTRLTVV.

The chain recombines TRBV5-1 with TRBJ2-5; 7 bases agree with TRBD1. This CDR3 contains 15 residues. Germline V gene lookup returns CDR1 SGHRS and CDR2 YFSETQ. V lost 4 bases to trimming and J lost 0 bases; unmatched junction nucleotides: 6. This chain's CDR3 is CASSHGTAYQETQYF. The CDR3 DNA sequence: TGCGCCAGCAGCCACGGGACAGCGTACCAAGAGACCCAGTACTTC.

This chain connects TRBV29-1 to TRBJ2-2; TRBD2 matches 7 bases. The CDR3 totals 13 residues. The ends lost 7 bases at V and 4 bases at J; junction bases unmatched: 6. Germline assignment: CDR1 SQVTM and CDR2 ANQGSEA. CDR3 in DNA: TGCAGCGGAAAGCGGGGAGGCACCGGGGAGCTGTTTTTT. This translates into CSGKRGGTGELFF.

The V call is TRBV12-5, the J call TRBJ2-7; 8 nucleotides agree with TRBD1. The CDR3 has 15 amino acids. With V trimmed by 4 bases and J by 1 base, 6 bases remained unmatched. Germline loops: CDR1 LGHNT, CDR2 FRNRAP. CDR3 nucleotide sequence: TGTGCTAGTGGTTCCGGACAGGGAAAATCCTACGAGCAGTACTTC. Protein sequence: CASGSGQGKSYEQYF. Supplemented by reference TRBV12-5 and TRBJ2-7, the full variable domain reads DARVTQTPRHKVTEMGQEVTMRCQPILGHNTVFWYRQTMMQGLELLAYFRNRAPLDDSGMPKDRFSAEMPDATLATLKIQPSEPRDSAVYFCASGSGQGKSYEQYFGPGTRLTVT.

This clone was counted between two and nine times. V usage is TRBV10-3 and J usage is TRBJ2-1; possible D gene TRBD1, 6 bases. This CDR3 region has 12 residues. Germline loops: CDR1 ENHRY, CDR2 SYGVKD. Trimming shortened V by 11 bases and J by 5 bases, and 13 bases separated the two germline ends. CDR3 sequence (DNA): TGTGCCTCAGAGGGGGACCACAATGAGCAGTTCTTC. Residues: CASEGDHNEQFF.

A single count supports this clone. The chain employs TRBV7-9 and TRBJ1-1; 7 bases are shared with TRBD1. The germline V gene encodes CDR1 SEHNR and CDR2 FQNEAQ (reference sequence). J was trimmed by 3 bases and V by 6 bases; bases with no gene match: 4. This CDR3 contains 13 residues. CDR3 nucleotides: TGTGCCAGCAGACGGGACAGCGACACTGAAGCTTTCTTT. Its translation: CASRRDSDTEAFF.

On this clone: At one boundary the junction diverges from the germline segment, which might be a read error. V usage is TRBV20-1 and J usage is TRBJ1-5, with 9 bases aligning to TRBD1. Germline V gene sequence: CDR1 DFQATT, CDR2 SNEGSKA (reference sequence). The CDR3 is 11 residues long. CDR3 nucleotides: TGCAGTGCTGGGGGGACAGGGAAAGGGAATTTT. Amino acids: CSAGGTGKGNF.

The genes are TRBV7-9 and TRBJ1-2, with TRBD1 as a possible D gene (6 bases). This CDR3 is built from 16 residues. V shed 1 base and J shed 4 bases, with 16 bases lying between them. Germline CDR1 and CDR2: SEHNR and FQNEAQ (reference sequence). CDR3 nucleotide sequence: TGTGCCAGCAGCTTAGACAGGGCGAGTGAGATCTATGGCTACACCTTC. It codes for CASSLDRASEIYGYTF.

CDR3 nucleotide sequence: TGTGCCAGCAGCAAACTAGGCGGGGCTGGCTACACCTTC. It codes for CASSKLGGAGYTF. The chain employs TRBV7-8 and TRBJ1-2; possible D gene TRBD1, 5 bases. The CDR3 extends over 13 amino acids. V gave up 5 bases and J gave up 7 bases, with 14 bases separating them. From germline, CDR1 is SGHVS and CDR2 FQNEAQ.

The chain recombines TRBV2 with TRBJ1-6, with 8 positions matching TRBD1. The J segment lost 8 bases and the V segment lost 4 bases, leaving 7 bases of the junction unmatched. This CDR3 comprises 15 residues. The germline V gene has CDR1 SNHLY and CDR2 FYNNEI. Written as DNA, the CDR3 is TGTGCCAGCAGTGTGAGAGACAGGGGCGATTCACCCCTCCACTTT. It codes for CASSVRDRGDSPLHF.

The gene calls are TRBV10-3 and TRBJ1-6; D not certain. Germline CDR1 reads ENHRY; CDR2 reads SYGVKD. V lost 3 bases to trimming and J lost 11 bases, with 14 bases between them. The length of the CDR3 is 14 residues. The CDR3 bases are TGTGCCATCAGTGACGAGGGTGCGTTTGCACCCCTCCACTTT. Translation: CAISDEGAFAPLHF.

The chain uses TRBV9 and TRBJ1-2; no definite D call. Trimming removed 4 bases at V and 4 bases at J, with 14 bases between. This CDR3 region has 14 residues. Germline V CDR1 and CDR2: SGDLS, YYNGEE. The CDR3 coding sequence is TGTGCCAGCAGCCCATCTTTCGGGGTCTATGGCTACACCTTC. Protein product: CASSPSFGVYGYTF.

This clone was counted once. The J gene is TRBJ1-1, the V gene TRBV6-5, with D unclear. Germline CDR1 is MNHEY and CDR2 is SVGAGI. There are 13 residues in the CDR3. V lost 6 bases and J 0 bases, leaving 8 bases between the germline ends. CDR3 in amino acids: CASRNRLNTEAFF. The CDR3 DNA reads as TGTGCCAGCAGGAACAGATTGAACACTGAAGCTTTCTTT.

This chain's CDR3 is CATRLAGTDTQYF. The CDR3, as DNA: TGTGCCACCCGACTAGCGGGCACAGATACGCAGTATTTT. The rearrangement uses TRBV18 and TRBJ2-3; TRBD2 matches 9 bases. CDR1 and CDR2 (germline): KGHSH, LQKENI. Germline trimming cut 10 bases from V and 1 base from J; bases unmatched to any gene: 3. This CDR3 is built from 13 residues.

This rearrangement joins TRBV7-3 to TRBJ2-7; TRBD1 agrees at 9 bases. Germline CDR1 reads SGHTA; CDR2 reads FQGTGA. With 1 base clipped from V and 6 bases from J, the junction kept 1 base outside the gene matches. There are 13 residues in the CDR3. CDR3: CASSLNRGLEQYV. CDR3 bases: TGTGCCAGCAGCTTAAACAGGGGGCTCGAGCAGTACGTC.

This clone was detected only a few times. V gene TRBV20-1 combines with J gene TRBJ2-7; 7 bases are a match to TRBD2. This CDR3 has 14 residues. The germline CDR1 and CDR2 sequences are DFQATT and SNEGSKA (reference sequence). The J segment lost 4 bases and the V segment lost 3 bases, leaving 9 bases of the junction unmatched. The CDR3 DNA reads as TGCAGTGCTAGTGGAGGACTAGTCGGTTACGAGCAGTACTTC. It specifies CSASGGLVGYEQYF.

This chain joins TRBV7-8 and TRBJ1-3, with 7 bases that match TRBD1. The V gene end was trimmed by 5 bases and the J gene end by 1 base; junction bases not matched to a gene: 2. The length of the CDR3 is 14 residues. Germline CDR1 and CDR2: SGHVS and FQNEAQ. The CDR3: CASSQGVSGNTIYF. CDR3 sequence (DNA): TGTGCCAGCAGCCAGGGGGTATCTGGAAACACCATATATTTT.